This entry lists 21 T cell receptor beta chains sequenced from one sample in a study of OX40 agonist ivuxolimab in advanced cancers. Clones were read by immunoSEQ multiplex PCR, and TCRdb kept only the in-frame ones, dropping some. The data contain 60,000 to 75,000 clones, around 84% of them singletons. Specimen: CD4+ or CD8+ T cells sorted from blood, collected in a trial of the OX40 agonist ivuxolimab. The receptors were gathered from an adult with an advanced solid tumor such as melanoma, head and neck, liver or kidney cancer.

This clone occurred once. This sequence joins TRBV27 and TRBJ1-1, with unresolved D. The V gene's germline CDR1 is MNHEY and CDR2 SMNVEV (reference sequence). The V end lost 5 bases, the J end lost 2 bases, and 9 bases lay between the germline ends. The CDR3 sequence is 13 residues long. The DNA for the CDR3 is TGTGCCAGCAGTCCGCGGGATAACACTGAAGCTTTCTTT. This sequence encodes CASSPRDNTEAFF.

Remarks on this clone: Compared with germline, one end of the junction differs, possibly owing to a read error. The rearrangement links TRBV19 to TRBJ2-1; TRBD2 might be the D (5 bases). CDR1 is LNHDA, CDR2 SQIVND, per germline (reference sequence). CDR3 length: 13 amino acids. The CDR3 bases are TGTGCCAGTCGGAGGATCTCCCACAATGAGCAGTTCTTC. This sequence encodes CASRRISHNEQFF. The full variable domain, its missing parts supplied by reference TRBV19 and TRBJ2-1, is DGGITQSPKYLFRKEGQNVTLSCEQNLNHDAMYWYRQDPGQGLRLIYYSQIVNDFQKGDIAEGYSVSREKKESFPLTVTSAQKNPTAFYLCASRRISHNEQFFGPGTRLTVL.

V usage is TRBV7-8 and J usage is TRBJ2-7; D perhaps matches TRBD1 (6 bases). This CDR3 spans 14 amino acids. Germline assignment: CDR1 SGHVS and CDR2 FQNEAQ. With 5 bases removed from V and 2 bases from J, the gap between germline ends came to 13 bases. The DNA for the CDR3 is TGTGCCAGCAGCCCACAGGGAACCCCCTACGAGCAGTACTTC. This sequence encodes CASSPQGTPYEQYF.

This rearrangement joins TRBV7-7 to TRBJ2-1, with a possible D match to TRBD2 (6 bases). CDR3 length: 15 residues. V was cut by 5 bases and J by 10 bases, with 21 bases left in between. CDR1 SSHAT and CDR2 FNYEAQ come from the germline V gene (reference sequence). CDR3 in amino acids: CASSPGGLRGGEQFF. CDR3 nucleotides: TGTGCCAGCAGCCCCGGTGGGCTCCGAGGAGGGGAGCAGTTCTTC.

This clone was recorded a few times. This chain connects TRBV7-8 to TRBJ2-7; 8 bases agree with TRBD1. V was pared by 1 base and J by 0 bases, with 8 bases of the junction left unmatched. The germline CDR1 and CDR2 sequences are SGHVS and FQNEAQ. The CDR3 contains 17 residues. Written as DNA, the CDR3 is TGTGCCAGCAGCTTAGGAAAGGCACAGGGGGTCTCCTACGAGCAGTACTTC. Protein: CASSLGKAQGVSYEQYF.

The rearrangement uses TRBV9 and TRBJ2-1; 13 positions agree with TRBD2. Trimming removed 3 bases from V and 9 bases from J; junction bases left unmatched: 6. This CDR3 region has 15 residues. Per the germline V gene, CDR1 is SGDLS and CDR2 is YYNGEE. Here the CDR3 DNA reads TGTGCCAGCAGCGCGAGGACTAGCGGGAGCGTTGAGCAGTTCTTC. Encoded protein: CASSARTSGSVEQFF.

This clone showed up just once. The V and J genes are TRBV10-3 and TRBJ2-7; TRBD1 is a possible D gene (5 bases). V lost 4 bases and J 5 bases, leaving 15 bases between the germline ends. Germline CDR1 ENHRY, CDR2 SYGVKD. The CDR3 extends over 14 amino acids. In DNA form, the CDR3 reads TGTGCCATCAGTGGCGACAGCCCTAGAAACGAGCAGTACTTC. Its protein product is CAISGDSPRNEQYF.

V gene TRBV5-1 combines with J gene TRBJ2-5; no firm D call. V was clipped by 2 bases and J by 1 base, with 9 bases between them. This CDR3 spans 14 amino acids. Germline loops: CDR1 SGHRS, CDR2 YFSETQ. This CDR3 reads CASSFTPGQETQYF. The CDR3 DNA is TGCGCCAGCAGCTTTACCCCAGGCCAAGAGACCCAGTACTTC. Complete variable domain (other parts from reference TRBV5-1 and TRBJ2-5): KAGVTQTPRYLIKTRGQQVTLSCSPISGHRSVSWYQQTPGQGLQFLFEYFSETQRNKGNFPGRFSGRQFSNSRSEMNVSTLELGDSALYLCASSFTPGQETQYFGPGTRLLVL.

The chain couples TRBV7-8 to TRBJ1-4, with D possibly TRBD1 on 5 matching bases. Trimming left V 1 base short and J 2 bases short, with 5 bases between. Looked up from germline, CDR1 is SGHVS and CDR2 is FQNEAQ. This CDR3 spans 14 amino acids. CDR3 sequence reads: CASSLGGTNEKLFF. In DNA form, the CDR3 reads TGTGCCAGCAGCTTAGGGGGCACTAATGAAAAACTGTTTTTT.

The gene calls are TRBV2 and TRBJ1-4, with 11 bases identical to TRBD1. Germline values: CDR1 SNHLY, CDR2 FYNNEI. V lost 3 bases to trimming and J lost 4 bases; unmatched junction nucleotides: 7. This CDR3 region has 17 residues. CDR3 sequence: CASSDHGQGAFNEKLFF. CDR3 nucleotides: TGTGCCAGCAGTGATCATGGACAGGGGGCTTTTAATGAAAAACTGTTTTTT.

The V call is TRBV9, the J call TRBJ2-5; weak D call: TRBD2 (6 bases). The DNA matches TRBJ2-7 better at its end, which makes the J call doubtful. The germline gives CDR1 SGDLS, CDR2 YYNGEE. The CDR3 has 14 amino acids. CDR3 coding DNA: TGTGCCAGCAGCGTAGGGGGACTCTCCTACGAGCAGTACTTC. It encodes CASSVGGLSYEQYF.

The CDR3 sequence: CASSYGVTYEQYF. The CDR3 DNA sequence: TGTGCCAGCAGTTACGGGGTCACCTACGAGCAGTACTTC. The chain is built from TRBV6-6 and TRBJ2-7; D ambiguous. The CDR3 is made up of 13 amino acids. Trimming took off 2 bases at V and 2 bases at J, with 7 bases between the two ends. CDR1 and CDR2 from the germline V gene are MNHNY and SVGAGI (reference sequence).

The chain combines TRBV19 with TRBJ2-6; D ambiguous. The V gene's germline CDR1 is LNHDA and CDR2 SQIVND (reference sequence). The V gene lost 5 bases and the J gene lost 1 base, with 15 bases spanning the gap. The CDR3 spans 17 residues. The CDR3 here is CASSPYGPMSGANVLTF. The CDR3 DNA reads TGTGCCAGTAGTCCTTACGGACCTATGTCTGGGGCCAACGTCCTGACTTTC.

V gene TRBV28 combines with J gene TRBJ1-2; D unresolved. This CDR3 has 13 residues. Germline CDR1 reads MDHEN; CDR2 reads SYDVKM. The ends were cut back, 4 bases at V and 7 bases at J, with 13 bases in the middle. CDR3 sequence reads: CASSSETWSGYTF. DNA of the CDR3: TGTGCCAGCAGTTCCGAGACATGGTCTGGCTACACCTTC.

V usage is TRBV18 and J usage is TRBJ1-1; TRBD1 matches 7 bases. The CDR3 is 15 amino acids. The germline gives CDR1 KGHSH, CDR2 LQKENI. The trim removed 1 base at V and 5 bases at J, leaving 7 bases unmatched. CDR3 sequence (DNA): TGTGCCAGCTCACCACGCGTGGCACAGGGGACTGAAGCTTTCTTT. Translating gives CASSPRVAQGTEAFF.

This chain uses TRBV5-1 with TRBJ1-1, with D possibly TRBD1 on 5 matching bases. CDR3 length equals 14 residues. V lost 4 bases, J lost 0 bases, and 10 bases lay in between. Germline lookup yields CDR1 SGHRS and CDR2 YFSETQ. CDR3 sequence: CASSRGSLNTEAFF. CDR3 DNA: TGCGCCAGCAGCCGGGGGAGTTTGAACACTGAAGCTTTCTTT. Combining the CDR3 with reference TRBV5-1 and TRBJ1-1 gives the whole variable domain KAGVTQTPRYLIKTRGQQVTLSCSPISGHRSVSWYQQTPGQGLQFLFEYFSETQRNKGNFPGRFSGRQFSNSRSEMNVSTLELGDSALYLCASSRGSLNTEAFFGQGTRLTVV.

V gene TRBV5-5 combines with J gene TRBJ1-1; possible D gene TRBD1, 5 bases. Trimming took off 2 bases at V and 4 bases at J, with 24 bases between the two ends. Germline lookup yields CDR1 SGHKS and CDR2 YYEKEE (reference sequence). The CDR3 has 18 residues. CDR3 bases: TGTGCCAGCAGCTTAGCAAGGACGGGACGCGCCTTGGGCACTGAAGCTTTCTTT. It specifies CASSLARTGRALGTEAFF.

This clone was observed once. CDR3 sequence (DNA): TGCGCCAGCAGCCAAGATCGTTCTGGGGGGCAGTTCTTC. This sequence encodes CASSQDRSGGQFF. The V call is TRBV4-3, the J call TRBJ2-1; D possibly matches TRBD1 or TRBD2 (5 bases each). V lost 0 bases and J lost 12, with 12 bases in between. The CDR3 consists of 13 residues. Looked up from germline, CDR1 is LGHNA and CDR2 is YSLEER.

The CDR3 sequence is CASSSTAPYGYTF. CDR3 sequence (DNA): TGTGCCAGCAGCTCTACAGCTCCCTATGGCTACACCTTC. The J gene is TRBJ1-2, the V gene TRBV7-9; unclear D gene. V shed 4 bases and J shed 4 bases, with 10 bases lying between them. Germline V gene data show CDR1 as SEHNR and CDR2 as FQNEAQ (reference sequence). The CDR3 loop spans 13 amino acids.

This clone occurred a few times. The rearrangement links TRBV19 to TRBJ2-7, with D perhaps TRBD2 (6 bases). The CDR3 is 13 residues long. Trimming stripped 10 bases from V and 2 bases from J, with 15 bases between. Germline assignment: CDR1 LNHDA and CDR2 SQIVND (reference sequence). The CDR3 sequence: CATSRDGTYEQYF. CDR3 in DNA: TGTGCCACCTCGCGGGACGGAACCTACGAGCAGTACTTC.

V is TRBV9 and J is TRBJ1-1; 7 nucleotides agree with TRBD1. This CDR3 spans 14 amino acids. The junction had 9 bases not matched to a gene; V was cut back by 3 bases and J by 7 bases. Per germline, CDR1 SGDLS and CDR2 YYNGEE. CDR3 DNA: TGTGCCAGCAGCGCTAGGGGGCAGGGCTATGAAGCTTTCTTT. Encoded protein: CASSARGQGYEAFF.